This T cell receptor beta chain is drawn from a study of patients and donors after allogeneic stem cell transplantation. TCRdb re-analysed the RT-PCR reads in MiXCR, keeping a single row per CDR3 protein. The table includes around 160,000 distinct CDR3 sequences, around 30% detected once. This clonotype was detected only a few times. Germline V lookup: CDR1 SNHLY, CDR2 FYNNEI. This CDR3 contains 12 residues. V shed 9 bases and J shed 3 bases, with 11 bases lying between them. Sample: blood, either unsorted or a sorted T cell fraction (not recorded which). J is TRBJ1-2 and V is TRBV2; weak D call: TRBD1 (6 bases). The origin of this receptor is a human donor who was either an allogeneic HSCT recipient or a stem cell or donor lymphocyte infusion donor (not recorded which). It is not recorded whose cells these are; they may come from a transplant donor. DNA for the CDR3: TGTGCCAGACAGGGTCTGGACTATGGCTACACCTTC. Translation gives CARQGLDYGYTF.